The sequence of this T cell receptor beta chain was determined in a study of identical twins. V dropped 2 bases and J dropped 6 bases, with 12 bases sitting between them. The germline V gene has CDR1 SQVTM and CDR2 ANQGSEA. The CDR3 has 13 residues. In this sample, this clonotype turned up many times. MiXCR, run by TCRdb on the 5' RACE reads, gives a single entry per CDR3 protein. The sample lists 1.5 million to 2 million distinct CDR3 sequences, about 32% occurring once. The chain combines TRBV29-1 with TRBJ2-3; TRBD2 might be the D (6 bases). Sequenced input: cord blood. The TCR comes from a newborn girl in good health. The CDR3 reads CSVERRDPDTQYF. CDR3 sequence (DNA): TGCAGCGTTGAAAGGCGGGACCCCGATACGCAGTATTTT.